The 25 T cell receptor beta chains listed next were all sequenced from one sample in a study of shared clonotypes between healthy human individuals. Naive CD8 isolation took CD45RO-negative cells positively selected for CCR7 and excluded terminally differentiated effector memory CD45RA+ cells. The repertoire was sequenced with immunoSEQ multiplex PCR; TCRdb's copy has only in-frame clones and lacks some. The sample includes millions of clones, roughly 94% of them seen just once. Material: naive CD8+ T cells sorted from blood. Receptors originate from a man aged 18-30 years in good health.

This clone came up a few times. The V call is TRBV10-2, the J call TRBJ1-6, with 7 bases aligning to TRBD1. Looked up from germline, CDR1 is WSHSY and CDR2 is SAAADI. Trimming took 4 bases from V and 8 from J; bases not matched to a gene: 2. There are 13 residues in the CDR3. CDR3 sequence reads: CASSGDRDSPLHF. The CDR3 DNA reads TGCGCCAGCAGTGGCGACAGGGATTCACCCCTCCACTTT.

The CDR3 loop reads CASSKTDSMGEKLFF. CDR3 nucleotide sequence: TGTGCCAGCAGTAAAACCGACAGTATGGGTGAAAAACTGTTTTTT. The chain is built from TRBV6-5 and TRBJ1-4, with D tentatively TRBD1 (5 bases). V was shortened by 5 bases and J by 7 bases, with 17 bases between the two germline ends. Germline values: CDR1 MNHEY, CDR2 SVGAGI. There are 15 residues in the CDR3.

The chain carries TRBV9 and TRBJ2-7, with 7 bases aligning to TRBD2. The V gene end was trimmed by 4 bases and the J gene end by 3 bases; junction bases not matched to a gene: 7. CDR1 and CDR2 (germline): SGDLS, YYNGEE. The CDR3 extends over 14 amino acids. Written as DNA, the CDR3 is TGTGCCAGCAGCCCCAGCGGGGAGGACTACGAGCAGTACTTC. This encodes CASSPSGEDYEQYF. The full variable domain, rest sourced from reference TRBV9 and TRBJ2-7, is DSGVTQTPKHLITATGQRVTLRCSPRSGDLSVYWYQQSLDQGLQFLIQYYNGEERAKGNILERFSAQQFPDLHSELNLSSLELGDSALYFCASSPSGEDYEQYFGPGTRLTVT.

The chain combines TRBV13 with TRBJ2-1; the D gene is possibly TRBD2 (5 bases). Trimming left V 5 bases short and J 0 bases short, with 11 bases between. The CDR3 extends over 15 amino acids. Per the germline V gene, CDR1 is PRHDT and CDR2 is FYEKMQ (reference sequence). CDR3 loop: CASSIGESSYNEQFF. CDR3 coding DNA: TGTGCCAGCAGCATCGGGGAAAGCTCCTACAATGAGCAGTTCTTC.

The chain is built from TRBV10-2 and TRBJ1-3; a possible D gene is TRBD1 (6 bases). Trimming removed 4 bases at V and 4 bases at J, with 8 bases between. Germline V lookup: CDR1 WSHSY, CDR2 SAAADI. CDR3 size: 13 residues. CDR3 coding DNA: TGCGCCAGCAGTGGTCAGGGGGGAAACACCATATATTTT. Protein product: CASSGQGGNTIYF.

About this clone: This CDR3 is also generated by other DNA sequences in the sample. The rearrangement joins TRBV27 to TRBJ2-2, with D perhaps matching TRBD2 (5 bases). V was cut by 4 bases and J by 1 base, with 7 bases left in between. The germline CDR1 and CDR2 sequences are MNHEY and SMNVEV (reference sequence). The CDR3 is 14 amino acids. CDR3 DNA sequence: TGTGCCAGCAGTTCCGGACTGAACACCGGGGAGCTGTTTTTT. It translates to CASSSGLNTGELFF.

V usage is TRBV28 and J usage is TRBJ1-1, with D possibly matching TRBD1 (5 bases). Per germline, CDR1 MDHEN and CDR2 SYDVKM. V lost 5 bases to trimming and J lost 3 bases, with 19 bases between them. This CDR3 is 16 amino acids long. The CDR3 DNA follows: TGTGCCAGCAGTCTCCCCTCCGGACACGAAGACACTGAAGCTTTCTTT. Translated, it gives CASSLPSGHEDTEAFF.

This chain connects TRBV10-3 to TRBJ1-3, with a tentative D call TRBD1 (5 bases). V was shortened by 3 bases and J by 0 bases, with 9 bases between the two germline ends. CDR1 and CDR2 (germline): ENHRY, SYGVKD. The CDR3 contains 15 residues. The CDR3 spells CAISDQGNSGNTIYF. CDR3 bases: TGTGCCATCAGTGACCAGGGAAACTCTGGAAACACCATATATTTT.

The chain recombines TRBV11-1 with TRBJ1-1; D perhaps matches TRBD1 (5 bases). V lost 5 bases and J lost 3, with 7 bases in between. Germline-derived CDR1 and CDR2 are SGHAT and FQDESV (reference sequence). CDR3 length equals 12 residues. CDR3 DNA sequence: TGTGCCAGCAGCAGGGGTCACACTGAAGCTTTCTTT. It yields the protein CASSRGHTEAFF.

V and J are TRBV5-1 and TRBJ2-7, with TRBD2 as a possible D gene (5 bases). Trimming removed 0 bases from V and 1 base from J, with 11 bases in between. This CDR3 is 15 amino acids long. Germline CDR1 SGHRS, CDR2 YFSETQ. CDR3 DNA: TGCGCCAGCAGCTTGGCCCCGGAGGCATCCTACGAGCAGTACTTC. Protein sequence: CASSLAPEASYEQYF. The whole variable domain, filled in from reference TRBV5-1 and TRBJ2-7, reads KAGVTQTPRYLIKTRGQQVTLSCSPISGHRSVSWYQQTPGQGLQFLFEYFSETQRNKGNFPGRFSGRQFSNSRSEMNVSTLELGDSALYLCASSLAPEASYEQYFGPGTRLTVT.

This sequence joins TRBV18 and TRBJ2-7; 7 bases line up with TRBD1. The CDR3 is 14 residues long. Germline V gene lookup returns CDR1 KGHSH and CDR2 LQKENI. Germline trimming cut 4 bases from V and 6 bases from J; bases unmatched to any gene: 9. CDR3 in DNA: TGTGCCAGCTCACTGACGACAGGGTACGGCGAGCAGTACTTC. This translates into CASSLTTGYGEQYF. Supplemented by reference TRBV18 and TRBJ2-7, the full variable domain reads NAGVMQNPRHLVRRRGQEARLRCSPMKGHSHVYWYRQLPEEGLKFMVYLQKENIIDESGMPKERFSAEFPKEGPSILRIQQVVRGDSAAYFCASSLTTGYGEQYFGPGTRLTVT.

The gene calls are TRBV5-4 and TRBJ2-5, with D possibly being TRBD1 (5 bases). Germline CDR1 reads SGHNT; CDR2 reads YYREEE (reference sequence). Trimming left V 3 bases short and J 3 bases short, with 18 bases between. This CDR3 contains 16 residues. This chain's CDR3 is CASSSKTALGKETQYF. The CDR3 DNA reads TGTGCCAGCAGCTCCAAGACAGCTCTAGGGAAAGAGACCCAGTACTTC.

The genes are TRBV28 and TRBJ1-4, with 8 bases fitting TRBD1. Germline V gene lookup returns CDR1 MDHEN and CDR2 SYDVKM. The CDR3 has 14 amino acids. V lost 6 bases, J lost 5 bases, and 5 bases stayed unmatched. CDR3: CASRQGASNEKLFF. CDR3 nucleotides: TGTGCCAGCAGGCAGGGGGCCTCCAATGAAAAACTGTTTTTT.

The chain has TRBV12-2 and TRBJ2-7; the table's D call TRBD1 went unverified against the DNA. TRBV12-2 is flagged as a pseudogene. CDR3 length equals 15 residues. The CDR3 sequence is CASRFYRGRGDEQYF. In nucleotides, the CDR3 is TGTGCAAGTCGCTTCTACAGGGGGCGAGGGGACGAGCAGTACTTC.

This rearrangement joins TRBV9 to TRBJ2-1; 8 positions match TRBD2. The V gene's germline CDR1 is SGDLS and CDR2 YYNGEE. V dropped 3 bases and J dropped 5; count of bases not matched to a gene: 7. This CDR3 region has 15 residues. CDR3 sequence: CASSASGSINNEQFF. The DNA for the CDR3 is TGTGCCAGCAGCGCCAGCGGGAGTATTAACAATGAGCAGTTCTTC.

This chain links TRBV4-3 with TRBJ1-2; D call uncertain. CDR1 and CDR2 (germline): LGHNA, YSLEER. There are 19 residues in the CDR3. The ends were cut back, 4 bases at V and 0 bases at J, with 24 bases in the middle. In DNA, the CDR3 is TGCGCCAGCAGCCGGCAATATGGGGATCTTAAGAGGGCTAACTATGGCTACACCTTC. Amino acids: CASSRQYGDLKRANYGYTF.

About this clone itself: Other DNA sequences in this sample translate to the same CDR3. This chain links TRBV7-9 with TRBJ2-7, with D possibly TRBD2 on 6 matching bases. Trimming left V 5 bases short and J 3 bases short, with 11 bases between. The CDR3 sequence is 13 residues long. Germline assignment: CDR1 SEHNR and CDR2 FQNEAQ (reference sequence). The chain's CDR3 is CASSPPGSYEQYF. The CDR3 DNA reads as TGTGCCAGCAGCCCCCCCGGGAGCTACGAGCAGTACTTC.

This chain uses TRBV18 with TRBJ1-4; no reliable D call. The germline V gene has CDR1 KGHSH and CDR2 LQKENI. The V and J ends lost 3 bases and 1 base respectively, with 12 bases between them. The CDR3 is made up of 16 amino acids. CDR3 nucleotides: TGTGCCAGCTCACCCAGTTTCGGGGAAACTAATGAAAAACTGTTTTTT. It translates to CASSPSFGETNEKLFF.

The rearrangement links TRBV28 to TRBJ1-3; D call uncertain. V lost 5 bases and J lost 2, with 16 bases in between. CDR1 and CDR2 from the germline V gene are MDHEN and SYDVKM. The length of the CDR3 is 16 residues. This CDR3 reads CASSPIGISPGNTIYF. In DNA form, the CDR3 reads TGTGCCAGCAGTCCTATAGGAATTTCTCCTGGAAACACCATATATTTT.

Remarks on this clone: This sample also contains other DNA sequences that code for the same CDR3. The chain carries TRBV27 and TRBJ1-2; 8 nucleotides agree with TRBD1. There are 15 residues in the CDR3. From germline, CDR1 is MNHEY and CDR2 SMNVEV (reference sequence). V lost 2 bases, J lost 4 bases, and 6 bases stayed unmatched. In DNA form, the CDR3 reads TGTGCCAGCAGTTTAGACAGGGGATTAGGCTATGGCTACACCTTC. Protein product: CASSLDRGLGYGYTF.

The J gene is TRBJ1-5, the V gene TRBV4-3; D remains unclear. Trimming removed 0 bases from V and 0 bases from J, with 6 bases in between. CDR1 LGHNA and CDR2 YSLEER come from the germline V gene. The CDR3 is 15 residues long. CDR3 nucleotide sequence: TGCGCCAGCAGCCAAGATCAGTATAGCAATCAGCCCCAGCATTTT. Protein product: CASSQDQYSNQPQHF.

This chain connects TRBV2 to TRBJ2-7, with 9 nucleotides matching TRBD2. The V and J ends lost 2 bases and 3 bases, in that order; junction bases with no gene match: 8. CDR1 SNHLY and CDR2 FYNNEI come from the germline V gene. The CDR3 has 16 amino acids. CDR3 nucleotide sequence: TGTGCCAGCAGTGAAATGGTAGCGGGGGCCCTCTACGAGCAGTACTTC. Its translation: CASSEMVAGALYEQYF.

The rearrangement joins TRBV9 to TRBJ1-3; D is unresolved. The CDR3 has 15 amino acids. V shed 3 bases and J shed 0 bases, with 10 bases lying between them. Germline-derived CDR1 and CDR2 are SGDLS and YYNGEE. The CDR3, as DNA: TGTGCCAGCAGCGGAGACGGAAGCTCTGGAAACACCATATATTTT. Residues: CASSGDGSSGNTIYF. Combining the CDR3 with reference TRBV9 and TRBJ1-3 gives the whole variable domain DSGVTQTPKHLITATGQRVTLRCSPRSGDLSVYWYQQSLDQGLQFLIQYYNGEERAKGNILERFSAQQFPDLHSELNLSSLELGDSALYFCASSGDGSSGNTIYFGEGSWLTVV.

As concerns this clone: Other DNA sequences from this sample encode an identical CDR3 as well. The chain couples TRBV9 to TRBJ2-5; a possible D gene is TRBD1 (6 bases). The V end was cut by 0 bases, the J end by 3 bases, with 9 bases between. Germline loops: CDR1 SGDLS, CDR2 YYNGEE. The length of the CDR3 is 14 residues. The chain's CDR3 is CASSVEAGEETQYF. The CDR3 DNA follows: TGTGCCAGCAGCGTAGAGGCAGGGGAAGAGACCCAGTACTTC.

This rearrangement joins TRBV7-2 to TRBJ2-3; 7 nucleotides agree with TRBD1. J gave up 0 bases and V 2 bases, and 2 bases lay outside the gene matches. CDR1 is SGHTA, CDR2 FQGNSA, per germline. The CDR3 totals 15 residues. The CDR3 DNA reads TGTGCCAGCAGCTTATCAGGGGGTAGCACAGATACGCAGTATTTT. This encodes CASSLSGGSTDTQYF.